The 26 T cell receptor beta chains listed next were all sequenced from one sample in a study of T cells after posttransplantation cyclophosphamide. Cells defined as naive were viable CD3+CD4+ or CD3+CD8+ and CCR7+CD45RA+CD45RO-CD95-CD27+CD28+. The assay was immunoSEQ multiplex PCR, and TCRdb's table has in-frame clones only and misses some. The sample shows about 20,000 clones, approximately 97% of them seen only once. Sequencing used naive CD4+ T cells sorted from PBMCs. Receptors originate from a man between 45 and 60 years old in good health, CMV-negative, and a related stem cell transplant donor.

J is TRBJ1-3 and V is TRBV15; 7 nucleotides align to TRBD1. Germline loops: CDR1 LNHNV, CDR2 YYDKDF (reference sequence). The CDR3 totals 17 residues. V trimming: 3 bases; J trimming: 0 bases; junction bases outside the gene matches: 8. The CDR3: CATSRMDRRDSGNTIYF. CDR3 bases: TGTGCCACCAGCAGGATGGACAGGCGAGACTCTGGAAACACCATATATTTT.

V gene TRBV11-3 combines with J gene TRBJ2-1; TRBD2 might be the D (6 bases). The germline CDR1 and CDR2 sequences are SGHNT and YENEEA. Between the trimmed V and J ends, which lost 1 base and 6 bases, there was a span of 16 bases. The CDR3 runs 16 residues. The CDR3 sequence is CASSLGITTEGNEQFF. The CDR3 DNA follows: TGTGCCAGCAGCTTAGGGATAACGACGGAGGGCAATGAGCAGTTCTTC.

The chain carries TRBV7-2 and TRBJ2-3; no reliable D call. The CDR3 length is 12 residues. V was clipped by 5 bases and J by 2 bases, with 5 bases between them. Germline-derived CDR1 and CDR2 are SGHTA and FQGNSA. The CDR3 region is CASSLYTDTQYF. In nucleotides, the CDR3 is TGTGCCAGCAGCCTATACACAGATACGCAGTATTTT.

The genes are TRBV30 and TRBJ2-5; 9 bases align to TRBD1. Trimming removed 2 bases from V and 0 bases from J; junction bases left unmatched: 16. CDR1 is GTSNPN and CDR2 is SVGIG in the germline V gene (reference sequence). CDR3 size: 19 residues. The CDR3 nucleotides are TGTGCCTGGAGTCCCTGGACAGGGGAAGGAACTAGGTACCAAGAGACCCAGTACTTC. Translation gives CAWSPWTGEGTRYQETQYF.

V gene TRBV6-5 combines with J gene TRBJ1-2; tentative D call: TRBD1 (5 bases). The V gene lost 2 bases and the J gene lost 5 bases, with 15 bases spanning the gap. The CDR3 sequence is 15 residues long. From germline, CDR1 is MNHEY and CDR2 SVGAGI. CDR3 amino acids: CASSYSRALGYGYTF. For the CDR3, the DNA is TGTGCCAGCAGTTACAGCAGGGCTCTCGGGTATGGCTACACCTTC.

V is TRBV10-1 and J is TRBJ2-1; 8 bases are shared with TRBD1. This CDR3 spans 15 amino acids. Losses at the gene ends were 4 bases for V and 5 bases for J; bases not matched to a gene: 7. Germline lookup yields CDR1 WNHNN and CDR2 SYGVQD (reference sequence). This CDR3 reads CASSARGTGHNEQFF. Written as DNA, the CDR3 is TGCGCCAGCAGTGCCCGGGGGACAGGTCACAATGAGCAGTTCTTC.

The chain recombines TRBV18 with TRBJ1-1; the match to TRBD1 covers 7 bases. The CDR3 has 15 residues. After removal of 4 bases from V and 5 bases from J, the junction contained 10 bases not matched to a gene. CDR1 and CDR2 from the germline V gene are KGHSH and LQKENI. CDR3: CASSRTGAEGTEAFF. In DNA, the CDR3 is TGTGCCAGCTCACGTACAGGGGCGGAGGGGACTGAAGCTTTCTTT.

This clone was picked up one time. The chain couples TRBV18 to TRBJ1-3; no clear D. V dropped 3 bases and J dropped 0 bases, with 9 bases sitting between them. CDR1 and CDR2 (germline): KGHSH, LQKENI. The CDR3 consists of 15 residues. The CDR3 sequence: CASSPLRSSGNTIYF. CDR3 bases: TGTGCCAGCTCACCTTTGAGAAGCTCTGGAAACACCATATATTTT.

The genes are TRBV7-9 and TRBJ1-1; maybe TRBD1 (5 bases). The CDR3 runs to 15 residues. The ends were cut back, 5 bases at V and 5 bases at J, with 18 bases in the middle. CDR1 is SEHNR and CDR2 is FQNEAQ in the germline V gene (reference sequence). CDR3 in DNA: TGTGCCAGCAGCATAGACAACATGCGGGGGACTGAAGCTTTCTTT. Its translation: CASSIDNMRGTEAFF. Together with reference TRBV7-9 and TRBJ1-1, the CDR3 gives the full variable domain: DTGVSQNPRHKITKRGQNVTFRCDPISEHNRLYWYRQTLGQGPEFLTYFQNEAQLEKSRLLSDRFSAERPKGSFSTLEIQRTEQGDSAMYLCASSIDNMRGTEAFFGQGTRLTVV.

The rearrangement joins TRBV23-1 to TRBJ2-3; 7 nucleotides match TRBD2. TRBV23-1 is known as an ORF, though its function is uncertain. The CDR3 is 16 residues long. The V gene end was trimmed by 6 bases and the J gene end by 2 bases; junction bases not matched to a gene: 11. CDR3 in amino acids: CASRAGLREDTDTQYF. In DNA, the CDR3 is TGCGCCAGCAGAGCCGGGCTACGGGAGGACACAGATACGCAGTATTTT.

CDR3 loop: CASSPFNQPWADGNTIYF. For the CDR3, the DNA is TGTGCCAGCAGCCCTTTCAACCAGCCCTGGGCAGACGGAAACACCATATATTTT. V gene TRBV7-2 combines with J gene TRBJ1-3; D uncertain. This CDR3 contains 18 residues. Germline V gene data show CDR1 as SGHTA and CDR2 as FQGNSA. V lost 5 bases, J lost 4 bases, and 24 bases lay in between.

The chain couples TRBV29-1 to TRBJ2-3; weak D call: TRBD2 (6 bases). The V gene lost 8 bases and the J gene lost 0 bases, with 12 bases spanning the gap. The length of the CDR3 is 13 residues. Germline V gene lookup returns CDR1 SQVTM and CDR2 ANQGSEA. The CDR3 bases are TGCAGCTCCCGGGGGATTAGCACAGATACGCAGTATTTT. This gives the protein CSSRGISTDTQYF.

The CDR3 DNA sequence: TGTGCCAGTAGTATAAGACAGGGGAACACTGAAGCTTTCTTT. Protein product: CASSIRQGNTEAFF. The chain couples TRBV19 to TRBJ1-1; 7 nucleotides line up with TRBD1. The CDR3 sequence is 14 residues long. The V and J ends lost 2 bases and 1 base, in that order; junction bases with no gene match: 1. Germline CDR1 LNHDA, CDR2 SQIVND (reference sequence). Based on the CDR3 plus reference TRBV19 and TRBJ1-1, the full variable domain is DGGITQSPKYLFRKEGQNVTLSCEQNLNHDAMYWYRQDPGQGLRLIYYSQIVNDFQKGDIAEGYSVSREKKESFPLTVTSAQKNPTAFYLCASSIRQGNTEAFFGQGTRLTVV.

The chain combines TRBV7-9 with TRBJ2-7; 7 bases fit TRBD1. Germline V gene lookup returns CDR1 SEHNR and CDR2 FQNEAQ (reference sequence). The CDR3 sequence is 13 residues long. V shed 4 bases and J 3 bases; nucleotides not matched to a gene: 3. For the CDR3, the DNA is TGTGCCAGCAGCTCGACAGGGATCTACGAGCAGTACTTC. Its translation is CASSSTGIYEQYF.

V is TRBV29-1 and J is TRBJ1-4; the match to TRBD1 covers 12 bases. V shed 1 base and J 7 bases; nucleotides not matched to a gene: 7. The germline gives CDR1 SQVTM, CDR2 ANQGSEA. There are 16 residues in the CDR3. The CDR3 DNA sequence: TGCAGCGTTGAAGGCGGTAGGGACAGGGGGCGTGAAAAACTGTTTTTT. It yields the protein CSVEGGRDRGREKLFF. The full variable domain, with the rest looked up from reference TRBV29-1 and TRBJ1-4, is SAVISQKPSRDICQRGTSLTIQCQVDSQVTMMFWYRQQPGQSLTLIATANQGSEATYESGFVIDKFPISRPNLTFSTLTVSNMSPEDSSIYLCSVEGGRDRGREKLFFGSGTQLSVL.

V gene TRBV7-9 combines with J gene TRBJ2-2, with D unresolved. Germline lookup yields CDR1 SEHNR and CDR2 FQNEAQ (reference sequence). This CDR3 has 13 amino acids. V dropped 5 bases and J dropped 1 base, with 5 bases sitting between them. This CDR3 is CASSTGNTGELFF. The CDR3 DNA reads TGTGCCAGCAGCACTGGGAACACCGGGGAGCTGTTTTTT.

The genes are TRBV7-9 and TRBJ2-2, with 15 bases aligning to TRBD2. After removal of 5 bases from V and 3 bases from J, the junction contained 7 bases not matched to a gene. This CDR3 contains 18 residues. Germline lookup yields CDR1 SEHNR and CDR2 FQNEAQ (reference sequence). The CDR3: CASSPGLAGGAYTGELFF. The DNA of the CDR3 is TGTGCCAGCAGCCCGGGACTAGCGGGGGGCGCCTACACCGGGGAGCTGTTTTTT. The complete variable domain, with remaining parts taken from reference TRBV7-9 and TRBJ2-2, reads DTGVSQNPRHKITKRGQNVTFRCDPISEHNRLYWYRQTLGQGPEFLTYFQNEAQLEKSRLLSDRFSAERPKGSFSTLEIQRTEQGDSAMYLCASSPGLAGGAYTGELFFGEGSRLTVL.

The chain uses TRBV19 and TRBJ2-2; the D gene is possibly TRBD2 (5 bases). This CDR3 comprises 14 residues. V lost 2 bases, J lost 3 bases, and 7 bases lay in between. The germline V gene encodes CDR1 LNHDA and CDR2 SQIVND (reference sequence). CDR3 bases: TGTGCCAGTAGTATACTAGCCTACACCGGGGAGCTGTTTTTT. The encoded protein is CASSILAYTGELFF.

The chain employs TRBV18 and TRBJ2-7; the D gene is possibly TRBD1 (6 bases). V was shortened by 3 bases and J by 3 bases, with 12 bases between the two germline ends. This CDR3 comprises 14 residues. Germline assignment: CDR1 KGHSH and CDR2 LQKENI. This CDR3 reads CASSPTGHDYEQYF. The CDR3, as DNA: TGTGCCAGCTCACCGACGGGACACGACTACGAGCAGTACTTC.

This clone showed up just once. The V gene is TRBV9, the J gene TRBJ2-1, with TRBD2 as a possible D gene (6 bases). CDR1 is SGDLS, CDR2 YYNGEE, per germline. This CDR3 is 17 amino acids long. Trimming left V 0 bases short and J 2 bases short, with 15 bases between. The CDR3 protein is CASSVDGSPLTYNEQFF. The CDR3 DNA reads TGTGCCAGCAGCGTAGACGGGAGCCCTCTAACCTACAATGAGCAGTTCTTC.

This sequence joins TRBV7-9 and TRBJ1-2; D unresolved. This CDR3 contains 12 residues. CDR1 and CDR2 (germline): SEHNR, FQNEAQ (reference sequence). V lost 5 bases and J 6 bases, leaving 10 bases between the germline ends. CDR3 coding DNA: TGTGCCAGCAGCCTGAGGTCCCATGGCTACACCTTC. It is translated as CASSLRSHGYTF.

The chain has TRBV2 and TRBJ1-4; D remains unclear. Per the germline V gene, CDR1 is SNHLY and CDR2 is FYNNEI. The length of the CDR3 is 15 residues. The V end lost 2 bases, the J end lost 6 bases, and 13 bases lay between the germline ends. The CDR3 DNA reads as TGTGCCAGCAGTGAATACCGAAAAGGAGATGAAAAACTGTTTTTT. Protein sequence: CASSEYRKGDEKLFF.

The V and J genes are TRBV5-6 and TRBJ2-1; D gene unclear. CDR3 length: 15 residues. Germline V gene sequence: CDR1 SGHDT, CDR2 YYEEEE. Trimming left V 0 bases short and J 3 bases short, with 10 bases between. CDR3 coding DNA: TGTGCCAGCAGCTTGGGCGGAAGTGTCTACAATGAGCAGTTCTTC. This translates into CASSLGGSVYNEQFF. The full variable domain, completed using reference TRBV5-6 and TRBJ2-1, is DAGVTQSPTHLIKTRGQQVTLRCSPKSGHDTVSWYQQALGQGPQFIFQYYEEEERQRGNFPDRFSGHQFPNYSSELNVNALLLGDSALYLCASSLGGSVYNEQFFGPGTRLTVL.

As for this clone: At one of its ends the junction is not consistent with the germline gene, which may arise from a read error. The chain couples TRBV7-6 to TRBJ2-1, with 9 positions matching TRBD2. Germline assignment: CDR1 SGHVS and CDR2 FNYEAQ. The CDR3 contains 16 residues. The CDR3 DNA follows: TGTGCCAGCAGCTCACTGGAGCGGGGGGCCTACAATGAGCGGTTCTTC. Translating gives CASSSLERGAYNERFF.

The chain uses TRBV5-4 and TRBJ2-7, with D possibly matching TRBD2 (5 bases). This CDR3 has 14 residues. Trimming left V 4 bases short and J 2 bases short, with 13 bases between. CDR1 is SGHNT, CDR2 YYREEE, per germline (reference sequence). The CDR3 reads CASSPPGYTYEQYF. Here the CDR3 DNA reads TGTGCCAGCAGCCCACCGGGATATACCTACGAGCAGTACTTC.

The V and J genes are TRBV27 and TRBJ2-6; D gene unclear. CDR1 and CDR2 from the germline V gene are MNHEY and SMNVEV (reference sequence). Between the trimmed V and J ends, which lost 6 bases and 0 bases, there was a span of 9 bases. The CDR3 loop spans 15 amino acids. The CDR3 DNA reads as TGTGCCAGCAGCCCCCTGAGCTCTGGGGCCAACGTCCTGACTTTC. The encoded protein is CASSPLSSGANVLTF. Full variable domain (remainder filled in from reference TRBV27 and TRBJ2-6): EAQVTQNPRYLITVTGKKLTVTCSQNMNHEYMSWYRQDPGLGLRQIYYSMNVEVTDKGDVPEGYKVSRKEKRNFPLILESPSPNQTSLYFCASSPLSSGANVLTFGAGSRLTVL.